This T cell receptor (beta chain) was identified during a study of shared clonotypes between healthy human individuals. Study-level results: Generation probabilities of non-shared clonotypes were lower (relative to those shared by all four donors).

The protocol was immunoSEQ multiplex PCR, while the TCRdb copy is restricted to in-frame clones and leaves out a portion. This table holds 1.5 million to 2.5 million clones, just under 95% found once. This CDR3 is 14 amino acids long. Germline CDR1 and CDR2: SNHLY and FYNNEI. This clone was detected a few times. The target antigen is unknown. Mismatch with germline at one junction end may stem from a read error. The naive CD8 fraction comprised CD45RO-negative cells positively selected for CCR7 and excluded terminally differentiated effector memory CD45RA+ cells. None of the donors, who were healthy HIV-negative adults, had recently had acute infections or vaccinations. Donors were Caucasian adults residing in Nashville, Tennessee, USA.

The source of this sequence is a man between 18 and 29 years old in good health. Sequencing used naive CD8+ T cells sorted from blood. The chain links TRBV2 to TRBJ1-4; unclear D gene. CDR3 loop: CARSETNYNEKLFF. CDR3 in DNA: TGTGCCAGAAGTGAGACCAACTACAATGAAAAACTGTTTTTT.